This T cell receptor (beta chain) derives from a study of OX40 agonist ivuxolimab in advanced cancers. In the study overall: Having had anti-PD-1, anti-PD-L1 or anti-CTLA-4 therapy before was allowed, and approximately 40% had some.

The assay was immunoSEQ multiplex PCR, and TCRdb's table has in-frame clones only and misses some. Here the sample spans around 65,000 clones, roughly 92% being singletons. The V gene end was trimmed by 7 bases and the J gene end by 0 bases; junction bases not matched to a gene: 9. Germline V lookup: CDR1 MNHEY, CDR2 SMNVEV (reference sequence). This CDR3 region has 17 residues. The starting material was CD4+ or CD8+ T cells sorted from blood, obtained in a trial of the OX40 agonist ivuxolimab. The clonotype was recovered from an adult with an advanced solid tumor such as melanoma, head and neck, liver or kidney cancer. V and J are TRBV27 and TRBJ1-6, with 7 bases identical to TRBD1. The CDR3, as DNA: TGTGCCAGCAAGTCCGCCACAGGGGTCTCCTATAATTCACCCCTCCACTTT. Translated, it gives CASKSATGVSYNSPLHF.